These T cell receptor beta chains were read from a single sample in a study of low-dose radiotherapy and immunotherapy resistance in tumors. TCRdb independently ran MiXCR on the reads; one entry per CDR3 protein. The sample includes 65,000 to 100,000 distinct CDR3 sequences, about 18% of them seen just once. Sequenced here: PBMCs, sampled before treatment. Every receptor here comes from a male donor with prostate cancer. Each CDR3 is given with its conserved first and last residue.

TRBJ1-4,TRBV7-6,CASSSPETGNEKLFF
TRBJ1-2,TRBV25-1,CASSDRVNYGYTF
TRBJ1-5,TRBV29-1,CSVEWTSYGNQPQHF
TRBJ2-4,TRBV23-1,CASSQFLTGFWAKNIQYF
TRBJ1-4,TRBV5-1,CASSQAGTNEKLFF
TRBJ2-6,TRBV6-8,CASSRSTPGEPSSGANVLTF
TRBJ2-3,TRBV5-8,CASSLGPADTQYF
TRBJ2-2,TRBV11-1,CASSLEASRWRTGELFF
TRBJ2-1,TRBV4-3,CASSRVLAGGESSYNEQFF
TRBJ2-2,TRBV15,CATSGTMGGTANTGELFF
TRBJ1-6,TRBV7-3,CASSLSSYNSPLHF
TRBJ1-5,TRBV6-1,CASQINYSNQPQHF
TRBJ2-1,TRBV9,CASSIGGITYNEQFF
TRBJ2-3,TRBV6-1,CASSYGGGSGGRGTDTQYF
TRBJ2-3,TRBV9,CASSVGADTDTQYF
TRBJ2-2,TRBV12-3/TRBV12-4,CASGGTVRTGELFFF
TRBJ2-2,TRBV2,CASRRTSGGRNTGELFF
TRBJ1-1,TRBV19,CASSNRGSAEAFF
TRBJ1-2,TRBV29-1,CSVTGDYGYTF
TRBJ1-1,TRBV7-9,CASSLGSGIRADTEAFF
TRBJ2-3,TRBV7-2,CASSLAVGTDTQYF
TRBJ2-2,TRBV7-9,CASSPRGGSSNTGELFF
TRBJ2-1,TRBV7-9,CASSSPGQGYNEQFF
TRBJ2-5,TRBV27,CASPGLAGKEGETQYF
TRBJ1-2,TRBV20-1,CSARELTRPSGYTF
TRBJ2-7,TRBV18,CASSQARDKPSYEQYF
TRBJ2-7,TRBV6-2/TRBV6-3,CASLARQGNYEQYF
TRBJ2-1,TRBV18,CASSPDRGGSNEQFF
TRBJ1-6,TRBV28,CASSGSLTGESSPLHF
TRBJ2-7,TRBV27,CASSLVGDRYEQYF
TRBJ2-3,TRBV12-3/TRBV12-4,CASKLGLDTQYF
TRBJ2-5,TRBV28,CASTAGQGGWQTQYF
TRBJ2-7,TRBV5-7,CASSGGSPVYEQYF
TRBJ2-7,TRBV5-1,CASSLDGNVYEQYF
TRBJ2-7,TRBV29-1,CSVGRDRASYEQYF
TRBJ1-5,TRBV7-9,CASSLDRHSNQPQHF
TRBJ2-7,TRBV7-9,CASSFRLAGSSYEQYF
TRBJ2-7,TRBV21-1,CASRKTPYEQYF
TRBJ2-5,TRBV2,CASRADGGKETQYF
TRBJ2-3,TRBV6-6,CASEWTGSQYF
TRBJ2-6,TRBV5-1,CASSLEGLSGANVLTF